This T cell receptor (beta chain) emerged from a study of shared clonotypes between healthy human individuals. Study-level results: Incompleteness in sorted-subset sequencing, despite large depth, was shown by rarefaction.

Germline V CDR1 and CDR2: SGHVS, FNYEAQ. With V trimmed by 5 bases and J by 5 bases, 8 bases remained unmatched. The CDR3 has 16 amino acids. Points on this clone: Its target is unknown.

This table comes from immunoSEQ multiplex PCR, and its TCRdb copy is limited to in-frame clones, with some not included. The sample has roughly 700,000 clones, around 91% seen once. The V call is TRBV7-6, the J call TRBJ2-3; 12 nucleotides align to TRBD2. The receptor was isolated from a man aged 18-30 years in good health. Some clones in this sample may be carry-over from other donors' samples. The source material was memory CD8+ T cells from PBMCs. As for subset: CD45RO+ cells pooled with CCR7-negative TemRA cells. The CDR3 is CASSQWTSGKGDTQYF. The CDR3 DNA reads TGTGCCAGCAGCCAATGGACTAGCGGGAAGGGAGATACGCAGTATTTT. Full variable domain (outside the CDR3, taken from reference TRBV7-6 and TRBJ2-3): GAGVSQSPRYKVTKRGQDVALRCDPISGHVSLYWYRQALGQGPEFLTYFNYEAQQDKSGLPNDRFSAERPEGSISTLTIQRTEQRDSAMYRCASSQWTSGKGDTQYFGPGTRLTVL.